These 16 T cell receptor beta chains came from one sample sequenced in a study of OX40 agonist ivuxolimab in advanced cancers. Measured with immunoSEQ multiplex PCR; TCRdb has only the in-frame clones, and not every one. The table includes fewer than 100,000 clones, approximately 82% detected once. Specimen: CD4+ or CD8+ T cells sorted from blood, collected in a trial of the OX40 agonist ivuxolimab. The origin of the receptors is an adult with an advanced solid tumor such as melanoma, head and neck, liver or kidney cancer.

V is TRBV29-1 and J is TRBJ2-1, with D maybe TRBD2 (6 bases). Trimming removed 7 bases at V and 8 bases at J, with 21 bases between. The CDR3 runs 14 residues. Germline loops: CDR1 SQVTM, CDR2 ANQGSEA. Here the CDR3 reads CSGGLIIHHHEQFF. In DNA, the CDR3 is TGCAGCGGGGGACTTATAATACATCACCATGAGCAGTTCTTC.

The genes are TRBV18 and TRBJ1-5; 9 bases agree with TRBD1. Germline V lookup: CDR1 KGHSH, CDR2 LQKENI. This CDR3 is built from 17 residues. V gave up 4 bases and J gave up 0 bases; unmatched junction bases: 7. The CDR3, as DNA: TGTGCCAGCTCACTAATACGGACAGGGGATAGCAATCAGCCCCAGCATTTT. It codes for CASSLIRTGDSNQPQHF. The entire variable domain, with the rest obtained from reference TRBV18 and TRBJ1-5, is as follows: NAGVMQNPRHLVRRRGQEARLRCSPMKGHSHVYWYRQLPEEGLKFMVYLQKENIIDESGMPKERFSAEFPKEGPSILRIQQVVRGDSAAYFCASSLIRTGDSNQPQHFGDGTRLSIL.

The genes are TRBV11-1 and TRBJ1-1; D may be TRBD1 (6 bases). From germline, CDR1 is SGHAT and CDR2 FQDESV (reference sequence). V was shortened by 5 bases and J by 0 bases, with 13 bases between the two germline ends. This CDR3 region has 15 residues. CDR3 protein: CASSQTDSMNTEAFF. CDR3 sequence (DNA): TGTGCCAGCAGCCAGACGGACAGCATGAACACTGAAGCTTTCTTT.

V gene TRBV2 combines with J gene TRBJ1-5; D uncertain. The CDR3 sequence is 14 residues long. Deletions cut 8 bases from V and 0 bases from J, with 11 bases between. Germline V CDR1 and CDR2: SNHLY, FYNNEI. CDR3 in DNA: TGTGCCAGCGGCGGTGGCTATAGCAATCAGCCCCAGCATTTT. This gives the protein CASGGGYSNQPQHF.

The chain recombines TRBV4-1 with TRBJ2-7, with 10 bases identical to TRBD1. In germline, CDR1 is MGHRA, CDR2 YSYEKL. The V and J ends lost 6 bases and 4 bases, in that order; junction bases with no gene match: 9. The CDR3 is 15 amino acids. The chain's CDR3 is CASSYPGQGLYEQYF. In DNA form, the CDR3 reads TGCGCCAGCAGTTACCCGGGACAGGGGTTATACGAGCAGTACTTC.

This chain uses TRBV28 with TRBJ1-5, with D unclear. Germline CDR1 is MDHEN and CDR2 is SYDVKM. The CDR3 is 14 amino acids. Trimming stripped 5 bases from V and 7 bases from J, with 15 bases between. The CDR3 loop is CASSRVGGGQPQHF. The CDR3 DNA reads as TGTGCCAGCAGTCGGGTGGGTGGTGGACAGCCCCAGCATTTT.

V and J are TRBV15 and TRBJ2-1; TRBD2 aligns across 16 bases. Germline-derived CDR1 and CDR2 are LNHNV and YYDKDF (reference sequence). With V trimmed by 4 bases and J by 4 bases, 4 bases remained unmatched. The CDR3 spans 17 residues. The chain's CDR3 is CATSKGLAGGEYNEQFF. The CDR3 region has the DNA TGTGCCACCAGCAAGGGACTAGCGGGAGGGGAATACAATGAGCAGTTCTTC.

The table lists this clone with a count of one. This CDR3 is CASSVEGSGSGELFF. In DNA form, the CDR3 reads TGTGCCAGCAGCGTAGAAGGGAGCGGGTCCGGGGAGCTGTTTTTT. The chain employs TRBV9 and TRBJ2-2; D is possibly TRBD2 (6 bases). Germline CDR1 is SGDLS and CDR2 is YYNGEE. The CDR3 spans 15 residues. V lost 0 bases and J 6 bases, leaving 12 bases between the germline ends.

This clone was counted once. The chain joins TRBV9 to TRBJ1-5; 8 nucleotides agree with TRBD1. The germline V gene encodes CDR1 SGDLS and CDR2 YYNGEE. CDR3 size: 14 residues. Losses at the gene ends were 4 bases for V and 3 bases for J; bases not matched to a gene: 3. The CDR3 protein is CASSRTGNNQPQHF. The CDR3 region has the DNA TGTGCCAGCAGCAGGACAGGGAACAATCAGCCCCAGCATTTT.

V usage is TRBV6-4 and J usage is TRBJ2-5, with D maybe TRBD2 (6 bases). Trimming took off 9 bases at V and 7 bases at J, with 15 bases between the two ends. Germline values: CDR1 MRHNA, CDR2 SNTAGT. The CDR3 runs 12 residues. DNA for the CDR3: TGTGCCAGGAAGGCGGGGACGGGGACCCAGTACTTC. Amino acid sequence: CARKAGTGTQYF.

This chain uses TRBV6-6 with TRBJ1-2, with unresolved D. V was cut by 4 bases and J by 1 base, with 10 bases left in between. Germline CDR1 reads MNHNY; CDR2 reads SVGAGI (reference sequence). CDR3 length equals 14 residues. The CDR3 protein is CASSSSGGNYGYTF. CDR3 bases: TGTGCCAGCAGTTCCTCCGGTGGTAACTATGGCTACACCTTC.

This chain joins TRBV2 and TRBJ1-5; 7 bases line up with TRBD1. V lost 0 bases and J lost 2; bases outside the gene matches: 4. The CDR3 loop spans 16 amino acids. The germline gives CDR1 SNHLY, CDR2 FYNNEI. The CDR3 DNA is TGTGCCAGCAGTGAAGCACGGGGGACAGGCAATCAGCCCCAGCATTTT. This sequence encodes CASSEARGTGNQPQHF.

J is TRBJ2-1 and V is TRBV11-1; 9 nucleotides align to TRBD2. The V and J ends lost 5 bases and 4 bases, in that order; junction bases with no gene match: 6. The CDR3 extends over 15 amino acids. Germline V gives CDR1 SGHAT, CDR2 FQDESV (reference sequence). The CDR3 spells CASSPPSGVYNEQFF. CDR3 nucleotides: TGTGCCAGCAGCCCTCCTAGCGGGGTTTACAATGAGCAGTTCTTC.

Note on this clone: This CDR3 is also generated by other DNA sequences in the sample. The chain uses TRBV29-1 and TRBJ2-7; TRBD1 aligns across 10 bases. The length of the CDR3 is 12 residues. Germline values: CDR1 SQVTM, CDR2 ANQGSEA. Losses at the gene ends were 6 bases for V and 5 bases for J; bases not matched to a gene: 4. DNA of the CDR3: TGCAGCGTCGGGACAGGGGTACACGAGCAGTACTTC. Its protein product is CSVGTGVHEQYF.

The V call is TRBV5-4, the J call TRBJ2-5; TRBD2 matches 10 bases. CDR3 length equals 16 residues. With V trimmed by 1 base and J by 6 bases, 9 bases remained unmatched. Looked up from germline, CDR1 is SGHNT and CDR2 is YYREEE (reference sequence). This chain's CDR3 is CASSLQTTSGTQTQYF. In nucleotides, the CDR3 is TGTGCCAGCAGCTTGCAGACCACTAGCGGGACGCAGACCCAGTACTTC.

Here the CDR3 DNA reads TGTGCCAGCAGCCCGAGCTCCTACGAGCAGTACTTC. Its translation is CASSPSSYEQYF. The chain carries TRBV7-9 and TRBJ2-7; D call uncertain. V lost 5 bases to trimming and J lost 0 bases, with 5 bases between them. Per germline, CDR1 SEHNR and CDR2 FQNEAQ (reference sequence). The CDR3 spans 12 residues.